The 14 T cell receptor beta chains listed next were all sequenced from one sample in a study of OX40 agonist ivuxolimab in advanced cancers. Sequencing was performed with immunoSEQ multiplex PCR; in TCRdb, only in-frame clones are kept and a portion is missing. The repertoire includes 60,000 to 80,000 clones, 75% to 90% of them detected once, and approximately 8% sits in the top ten. The source was CD4+ or CD8+ T cells sorted from blood, collected in a trial of the OX40 agonist ivuxolimab. The receptors were gathered from an adult with an advanced solid tumor such as melanoma, head and neck, liver or kidney cancer.

The chain joins TRBV9 to TRBJ1-2, with unresolved D. This CDR3 has 12 amino acids. Germline V lookup: CDR1 SGDLS, CDR2 YYNGEE. The V end lost 0 bases, the J end lost 2 bases, and 2 bases lay between the germline ends. The CDR3: CASSVGNYGYTF. CDR3 sequence (DNA): TGTGCCAGCAGCGTAGGCAACTATGGCTACACCTTC. The full variable domain, rest sourced from reference TRBV9 and TRBJ1-2, is DSGVTQTPKHLITATGQRVTLRCSPRSGDLSVYWYQQSLDQGLQFLIQYYNGEERAKGNILERFSAQQFPDLHSELNLSSLELGDSALYFCASSVGNYGYTFGSGTRLTVV.

Comments on this clone: Its ends do not fully match the called genes, so a read error is possible. This chain links TRBV7-7 with TRBJ2-1, with D perhaps TRBD1 (5 bases). The CDR3 covers 14 residues. The germline V gene has CDR1 SSHAT and CDR2 FNYEAQ (reference sequence). The CDR3 DNA reads TGTGCTAGCAGCTTAAAAGTAGGGGCAGGGGAGCAGTTCTTC. Its translation: CASSLKVGAGEQFF.

This clone was found once. The chain recombines TRBV6-5 with TRBJ1-6, with D possibly matching TRBD1 (5 bases). The CDR3 has 14 amino acids. V lost 6 bases, J lost 8 bases, and 14 bases lay in between. CDR1 and CDR2 (germline): MNHEY, SVGAGI. CDR3 protein: CASRPSGLDSPLHF. The CDR3 nucleotides read TGTGCCAGCAGACCCTCGGGGCTAGATTCACCCCTCCACTTT.

This clone was recorded a few times. The chain uses TRBV5-5 and TRBJ2-2, with TRBD1 matching over 8 bases. Germline V lookup: CDR1 SGHKS, CDR2 YYEKEE (reference sequence). CDR3 length equals 17 residues. Losses at the gene ends were 4 bases for V and 4 bases for J; bases not matched to a gene: 12. The CDR3 bases are TGTGCCAGCAGCACTTCCCGACAGGGGTCGGGCACCGGGGAGCTGTTTTTT. Protein product: CASSTSRQGSGTGELFF.

This rearrangement joins TRBV5-1 to TRBJ1-5, with a tentative D call TRBD1 (5 bases). Trimming took 7 bases from V and 3 from J, leaving 14 bases between them. The CDR3 contains 14 residues. In germline, CDR1 is SGHRS, CDR2 YFSETQ. CDR3 amino acids: CASHQHRPNQPQHF. Written as DNA, the CDR3 is TGCGCCAGCCATCAACACAGGCCCAATCAGCCCCAGCATTTT.

This clone rates as medium-sized. J is TRBJ2-1 and V is TRBV6-5; no clear D. Trimming removed 0 bases from V and 10 bases from J, with 10 bases in between. This CDR3 is 13 amino acids long. Germline values: CDR1 MNHEY, CDR2 SVGAGI. The CDR3 DNA follows: TGTGCCAGCAGTTACTCCCCCCCCGGGGAGCAGTTCTTC. Amino acids: CASSYSPPGEQFF.

This chain links TRBV28 with TRBJ1-2; the match to TRBD1 covers 8 bases. Germline assignment: CDR1 MDHEN and CDR2 SYDVKM. The length of the CDR3 is 15 residues. With V trimmed by 11 bases and J by 7 bases, 18 bases remained unmatched. The CDR3 is CAGGAGTGASIGYTF. DNA for the CDR3: TGTGCCGGGGGGGCCGGGACAGGCGCCAGTATTGGCTACACCTTC.

This clone was recorded once. The chain combines TRBV5-6 with TRBJ2-3; 9 nucleotides agree with TRBD1. The V and J ends lost 0 bases and 5 bases, in that order; junction bases with no gene match: 7. CDR3 size: 16 residues. Germline V CDR1 and CDR2: SGHDT, YYEEEE. The CDR3 DNA reads TGTGCCAGCAGCTTGGGGACAGGGGCCAAGGGAGATACGCAGTATTTT. Translated: CASSLGTGAKGDTQYF. The complete variable domain, with remaining parts taken from reference TRBV5-6 and TRBJ2-3, reads DAGVTQSPTHLIKTRGQQVTLRCSPKSGHDTVSWYQQALGQGPQFIFQYYEEEERQRGNFPDRFSGHQFPNYSSELNVNALLLGDSALYLCASSLGTGAKGDTQYFGPGTRLTVL.

This clone was seen only once. This sequence joins TRBV7-9 and TRBJ1-5; a weak D match, TRBD1 (6 bases). The CDR3 runs to 12 residues. Germline lookup yields CDR1 SEHNR and CDR2 FQNEAQ (reference sequence). V lost 5 bases, J lost 9 bases, and 11 bases lay in between. CDR3 region: CASSLEQGPQHF. CDR3 DNA sequence: TGTGCCAGCAGCCTGGAACAGGGGCCCCAGCATTTT.

This chain joins TRBV5-1 and TRBJ1-2, with TRBD1 matching 10 bases. CDR3 length equals 15 residues. The V and J ends lost 2 bases and 0 bases, in that order; junction bases with no gene match: 1. Germline V gives CDR1 SGHRS, CDR2 YFSETQ. The CDR3 DNA follows: TGCGCCAGCAGCTTCGGACAGGGGGCTAACTATGGCTACACCTTC. The encoded protein is CASSFGQGANYGYTF.

The genes are TRBV10-3 and TRBJ1-2; 7 positions agree with TRBD1. Looked up from germline, CDR1 is ENHRY and CDR2 is SYGVKD. Trimming at V came to 10 bases and at J to 4 bases, leaving 12 bases not matched to a gene. CDR3 size: 14 residues. In nucleotides, the CDR3 is TGTGCCAGTAAGGGAGGGGGCGCCGGCTATGGCTACACCTTC. Amino acid sequence: CASKGGGAGYGYTF.

This sequence joins TRBV19 and TRBJ2-1; D gene unclear. Trimming removed 7 bases from V and 2 bases from J, with 15 bases in between. This CDR3 contains 15 residues. Germline CDR1 LNHDA, CDR2 SQIVND (reference sequence). The CDR3 DNA sequence: TGTGCCAGTACCAGAGGTACTTCGGCCTACAATGAGCAGTTCTTC. It encodes CASTRGTSAYNEQFF.

This clone was seen more than once but under ten times. This chain uses TRBV7-9 with TRBJ1-1; tentatively, D is TRBD1 (5 bases). From germline, CDR1 is SEHNR and CDR2 FQNEAQ (reference sequence). CDR3 length: 14 amino acids. Trimming removed 5 bases at V and 1 base at J, with 11 bases between. The CDR3 coding sequence is TGTGCCAGCAGCCTACCTCAGGGGAACACTGAAGCTTTCTTT. It specifies CASSLPQGNTEAFF.

V is TRBV28 and J is TRBJ2-7; 9 nucleotides agree with TRBD1. The CDR3 has 13 residues. V was pared by 5 bases and J by 4 bases, with 3 bases of the junction left unmatched. CDR1 is MDHEN and CDR2 is SYDVKM in the germline V gene. The CDR3 DNA is TGTGCCAGCAGTGTACAGGGGGCGTACGAGCAGTACTTC. Translated, it gives CASSVQGAYEQYF.